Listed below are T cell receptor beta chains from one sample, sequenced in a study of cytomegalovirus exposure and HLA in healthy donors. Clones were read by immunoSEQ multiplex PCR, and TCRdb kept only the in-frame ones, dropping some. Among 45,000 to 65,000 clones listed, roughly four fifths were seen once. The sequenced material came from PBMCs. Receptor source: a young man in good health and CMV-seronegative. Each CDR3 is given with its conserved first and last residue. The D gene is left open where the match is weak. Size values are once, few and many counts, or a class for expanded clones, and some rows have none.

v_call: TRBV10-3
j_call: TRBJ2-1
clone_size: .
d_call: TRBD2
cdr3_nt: TGTGCCATCAGTGAGGAAGCGGGAGGTCTAGCCTACAGTGAGCAGTTCTTC
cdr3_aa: CAISEEAGGLAYSEQFF

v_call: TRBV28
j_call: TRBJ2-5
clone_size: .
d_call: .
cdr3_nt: TGTGCCAGCAGTTTGACGGAGGCCTTTCGAGAGACCCAGTACTTC
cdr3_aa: CASSLTEAFRETQYF

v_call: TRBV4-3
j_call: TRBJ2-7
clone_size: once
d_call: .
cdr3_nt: TGCGCCAGCAGCCAAGACTGGGCCCGGGGAGCATACGAGCAGTACTTC
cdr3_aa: CASSQDWARGAYEQYF

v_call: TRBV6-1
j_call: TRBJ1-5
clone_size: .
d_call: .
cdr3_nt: TGTGCCAGCAGGTTACAGGGACCCATCAATCAGCCCCAGCATTTT
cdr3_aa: CASRLQGPINQPQHF

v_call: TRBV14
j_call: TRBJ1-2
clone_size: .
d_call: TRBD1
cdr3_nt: TGTGCCAGCAGCGGACGGACAGGGCAAGGGGGCTACACCTTC
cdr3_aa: CASSGRTGQGGYTF

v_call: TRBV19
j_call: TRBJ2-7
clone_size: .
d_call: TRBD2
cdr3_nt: TGTGCCAGTAGTCCTAGCGGGAACTACGAGCAGTACTTC
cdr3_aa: CASSPSGNYEQYF

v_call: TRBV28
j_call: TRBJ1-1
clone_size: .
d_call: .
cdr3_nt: TGTGCCAGCAGTTTATATTTCCAGGGCGGCGCCACTGAAGCTTTCTTT
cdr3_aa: CASSLYFQGGATEAFF

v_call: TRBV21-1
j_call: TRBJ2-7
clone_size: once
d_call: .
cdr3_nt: TGTGCCAGCAGACAGGGTGGCGAGCAGTACTTC
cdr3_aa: CASRQGGEQYF

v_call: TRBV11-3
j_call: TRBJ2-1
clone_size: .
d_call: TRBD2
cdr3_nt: TGTGCCAGCAGCTTAACTAGCGGGAGTTTGAATGAGCAGTTCTTC
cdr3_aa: CASSLTSGSLNEQFF

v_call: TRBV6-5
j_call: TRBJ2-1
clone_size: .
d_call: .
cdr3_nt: TGTGCCAGCAGTTACGCAGGGTTCTACAATGAGCAGTTCTTC
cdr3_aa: CASSYAGFYNEQFF

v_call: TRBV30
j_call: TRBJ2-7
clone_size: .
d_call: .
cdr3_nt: TGTGCCTGGAGTGGGGCAGGCGAGCAGTACTTC
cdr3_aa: CAWSGAGEQYF

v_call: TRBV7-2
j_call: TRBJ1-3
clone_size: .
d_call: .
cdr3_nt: TGTGCCAGCAGCCAACTATCTGGAAACACCATATATTTT
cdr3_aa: CASSQLSGNTIYF

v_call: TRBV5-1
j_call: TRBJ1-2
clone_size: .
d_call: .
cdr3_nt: TGCGCCAGCAGCTTGGATAGCGGGGCAGGGCGGGGCTACACCTTC
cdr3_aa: CASSLDSGAGRGYTF

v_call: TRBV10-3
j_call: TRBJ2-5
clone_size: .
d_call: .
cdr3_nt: TGTGCCATCAGTGAGCAGGCAGAGACCCAGTACTTC
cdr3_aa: CAISEQAETQYF

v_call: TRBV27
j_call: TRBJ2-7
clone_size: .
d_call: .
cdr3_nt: TGTGCCAGCACCTGGACGGGACAAGTCTACGAGCAGTACTTC
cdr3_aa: CASTWTGQVYEQYF

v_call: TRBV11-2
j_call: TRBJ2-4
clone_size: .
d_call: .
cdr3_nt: TGTGCCAGCAGCCCCCCCGGGTACATTCAGTACTTC
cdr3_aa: CASSPPGYIQYF

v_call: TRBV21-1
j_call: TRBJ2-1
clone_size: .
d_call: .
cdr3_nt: TGTGCCCAGCAATTAGCCGGGTTTGGAGAGCAGTTCTTC
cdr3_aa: CAQQLAGFGEQFF

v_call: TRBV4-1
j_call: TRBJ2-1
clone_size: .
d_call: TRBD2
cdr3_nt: TGCGCCAGCAGCCCGGCTAGCGGGGGGGGGAATGAGCAGTTCTTC
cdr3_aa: CASSPASGGGNEQFF

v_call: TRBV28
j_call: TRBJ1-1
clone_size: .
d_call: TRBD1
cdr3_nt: TGTGCCAGCAGTTTATTTCCAGGGGGGTTAGGTAGGATGGGCGCTGAAGCTTTCTTT
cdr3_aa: CASSLFPGGLGRMGAEAFF

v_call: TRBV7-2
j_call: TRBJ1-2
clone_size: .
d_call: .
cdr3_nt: TGTGCCAGCAGCCCCGGGACACGCTATGGCTACACCTTC
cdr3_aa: CASSPGTRYGYTF

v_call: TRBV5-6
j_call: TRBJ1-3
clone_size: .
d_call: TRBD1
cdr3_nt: TGTGCCAGCAGCCAGGGACAGGTTGCCTCTGGAAACACCATATATTTT
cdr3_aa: CASSQGQVASGNTIYF

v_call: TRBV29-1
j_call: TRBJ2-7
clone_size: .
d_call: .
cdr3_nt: TGCAGCGTTGTTGGTGTTTCAGGCGAGCAGTACTTC
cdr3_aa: CSVVGVSGEQYF

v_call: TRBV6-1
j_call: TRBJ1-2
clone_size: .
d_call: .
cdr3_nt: TGTGCCAGCAGTGAAGCCAGGATCCATGGCTACACCTTC
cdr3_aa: CASSEARIHGYTF

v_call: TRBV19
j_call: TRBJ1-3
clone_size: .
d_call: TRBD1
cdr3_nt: TGTGCCAGTAGTCTACGACAGGGGGCGTACGGAAACACCATATATTTT
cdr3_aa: CASSLRQGAYGNTIYF

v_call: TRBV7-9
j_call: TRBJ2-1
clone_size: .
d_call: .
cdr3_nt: TGTGCCAGCAGCTTAGGTCTGGGAGCCTACAATGAGCAGTTCTTC
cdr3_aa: CASSLGLGAYNEQFF

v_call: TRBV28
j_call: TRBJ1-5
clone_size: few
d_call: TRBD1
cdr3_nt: TGTGCCAGCAAGCAGGGGGGAGAGCCCCAGCATTTT
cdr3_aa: CASKQGGEPQHF

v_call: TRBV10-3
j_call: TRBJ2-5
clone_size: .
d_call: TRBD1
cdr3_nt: TGTGCCATCAGTGATAGGGGGCTTCGAGAGGAGACCCAGTACTTC
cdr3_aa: CAISDRGLREETQYF

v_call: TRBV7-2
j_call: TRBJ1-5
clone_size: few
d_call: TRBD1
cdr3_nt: TGTGCCAGCAGCTTAAGGACAGGGGGCACGAGCAATCAGCCCCAGCATTTT
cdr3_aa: CASSLRTGGTSNQPQHF

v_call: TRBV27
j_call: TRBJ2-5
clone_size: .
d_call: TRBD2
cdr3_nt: TGTGCCAGCAGTGTACTAGCGGGAGACGAGACCCAGTACTTC
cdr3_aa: CASSVLAGDETQYF

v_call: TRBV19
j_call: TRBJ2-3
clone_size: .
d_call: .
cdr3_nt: TGTGCCAGTAGCCTCGCGGGGACAGATACGCAGTATTTT
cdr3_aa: CASSLAGTDTQYF

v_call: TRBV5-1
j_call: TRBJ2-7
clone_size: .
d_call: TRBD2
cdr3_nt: TGCGCCAGCAGCTTGTATGGCGGGGGCTACGAGCAGTACTTC
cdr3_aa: CASSLYGGGYEQYF